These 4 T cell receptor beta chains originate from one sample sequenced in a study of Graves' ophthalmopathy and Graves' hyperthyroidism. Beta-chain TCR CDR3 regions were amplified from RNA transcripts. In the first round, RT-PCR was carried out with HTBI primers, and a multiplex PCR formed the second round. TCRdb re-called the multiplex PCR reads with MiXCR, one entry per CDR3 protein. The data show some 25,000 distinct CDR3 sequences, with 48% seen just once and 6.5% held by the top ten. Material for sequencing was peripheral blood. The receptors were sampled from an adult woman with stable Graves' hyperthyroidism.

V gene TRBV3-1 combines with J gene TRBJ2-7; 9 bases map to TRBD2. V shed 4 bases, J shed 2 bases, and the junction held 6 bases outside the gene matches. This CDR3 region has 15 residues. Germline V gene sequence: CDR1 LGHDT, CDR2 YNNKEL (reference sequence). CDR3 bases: TGTGCCAGCAGCCTTGGGGCTAGCGGGGCCTACGAGCAGTACTTC. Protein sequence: CASSLGASGAYEQYF.

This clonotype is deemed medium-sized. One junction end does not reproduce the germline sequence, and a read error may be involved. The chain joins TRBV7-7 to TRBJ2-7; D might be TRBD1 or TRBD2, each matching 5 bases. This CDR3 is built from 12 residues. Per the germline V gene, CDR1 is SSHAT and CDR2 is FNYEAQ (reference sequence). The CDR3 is CASSSPEGEQYF. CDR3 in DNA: TGTGCTAGCAGTTCTCCAGAGGGGGAGCAGTACTTC.

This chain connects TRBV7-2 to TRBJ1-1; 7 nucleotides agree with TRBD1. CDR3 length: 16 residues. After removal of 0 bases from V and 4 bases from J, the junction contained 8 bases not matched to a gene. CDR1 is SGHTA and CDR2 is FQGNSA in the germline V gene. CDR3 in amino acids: CASSLASLGGFTEAFF. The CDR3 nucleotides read TGTGCCAGCAGCTTAGCATCTCTAGGGGGCTTCACTGAAGCTTTCTTT.

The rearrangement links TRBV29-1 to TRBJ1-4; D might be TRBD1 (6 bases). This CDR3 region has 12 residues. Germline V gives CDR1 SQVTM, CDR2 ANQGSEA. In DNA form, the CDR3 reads TGCAGTGAGGGGGGTGGAAGTGAAAAACTGTTTTTT. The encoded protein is CSEGGGSEKLFF. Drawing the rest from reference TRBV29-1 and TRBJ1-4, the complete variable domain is SAVISQKPSRDICQRGTSLTIQCQVDSQVTMMFWYRQQPGQSLTLIATANQGSEATYESGFVIDKFPISRPNLTFSTLTVSNMSPEDSSIYLCSEGGGSEKLFFGSGTQLSVL.